Presented here are 29 T cell receptor beta chains from one specimen sequenced in a study of response to subunit inactivated influenza vaccine. From the RT-PCR reads, TCRdb called clonotypes with MiXCR, one entry per CDR3 protein. Here the sample spans under 800,000 distinct CDR3 sequences, more than 11% being singletons. Source: PBMCs from blood, taken 14 to 15 days before vaccination. The receptor set was obtained from a man in his fifties or sixties who received an inactivated influenza vaccine.

In this sample, this clonotype turned up many times. For the CDR3, the DNA is TGTGCCCAGAGGGACGGAGGCACAGATACGCAGTATTTT. As protein: CAQRDGGTDTQYF. This rearrangement joins TRBV10-3 to TRBJ2-3; D tentatively reads TRBD1 or TRBD2 (5 bases each). Germline-derived CDR1 and CDR2 are ENHRY and SYGVKD. The ends were cut back, 11 bases at V and 1 base at J, with 13 bases in the middle. The CDR3 loop spans 13 amino acids.

This clonotype was found a few times. CDR3 DNA: TGCGCCAGCAGCAAAGTCTATGGTCAAAATAATGAAAAACTGTTTTTT. This gives the protein CASSKVYGQNNEKLFF. V and J are TRBV5-1 and TRBJ1-4; D call uncertain. Germline V lookup: CDR1 SGHRS, CDR2 YFSETQ. Trimming left V 4 bases short and J 4 bases short, with 17 bases between. The CDR3 runs 16 residues.

V and J are TRBV20-1 and TRBJ1-2, with 7 bases identical to TRBD1. Germline trimming cut 6 bases from V and 3 bases from J; bases unmatched to any gene: 10. From germline, CDR1 is DFQATT and CDR2 SNEGSKA (reference sequence). The CDR3 is 14 residues long. CDR3 residues: CSAKPRQGDYGYTF. In DNA, the CDR3 is TGCAGTGCAAAACCCCGACAGGGAGACTATGGCTACACCTTC.

The J gene is TRBJ2-6, the V gene TRBV11-3; D uncertain. CDR3 length: 15 amino acids. V lost 1 base to trimming and J lost 3 bases, with 7 bases between them. Germline lookup yields CDR1 SGHNT and CDR2 YENEEA. For the CDR3, the DNA is TGTGCCAGCAGCTTAGTCGACATTGGGGCCAACGTCCTGACTTTC. Protein product: CASSLVDIGANVLTF.

The rearrangement joins TRBV20-1 to TRBJ2-7, with D unresolved. The CDR3 runs to 11 residues. V was trimmed by 2 bases and J by 2 bases, leaving 4 bases between them. Germline V gene sequence: CDR1 DFQATT, CDR2 SNEGSKA (reference sequence). The CDR3 loop reads CSARPTYEQYF. As DNA, the CDR3 is TGCAGTGCTAGACCAACCTACGAGCAGTACTTC.

This chain links TRBV24-1 with TRBJ2-3; possible D gene TRBD1, 5 bases. The CDR3 sequence is 15 residues long. Germline loops: CDR1 KGHDR, CDR2 SFDVKD. V gave up 5 bases and J gave up 4 bases, with 15 bases separating them. The DNA of the CDR3 is TGTGCCACCAGTGTCGGACACACGAAACCAGATACGCAGTATTTT. Its protein product is CATSVGHTKPDTQYF.

V gene TRBV12-3 or TRBV12-4 combines with J gene TRBJ1-2, with no clear D. Trimming cost V 5 bases and J 8 bases, with 15 bases left between them. CDR3 size: 13 residues. The CDR3 sequence is CASSPSPPGGYTF. The CDR3 DNA reads TGTGCCAGCAGTCCCTCCCCCCCCGGCGGCTACACCTTC.

The chain recombines TRBV19 with TRBJ2-1; 10 nucleotides agree with TRBD2. The V gene's germline CDR1 is LNHDA and CDR2 SQIVND (reference sequence). V lost 3 bases to trimming and J lost 9 bases; unmatched junction nucleotides: 8. The CDR3 totals 15 residues. CDR3 nucleotide sequence: TGTGCCAGTAGTATCGGCCTAGCGGGAGCGTCTGAGCAGTTCTTC. Translation gives CASSIGLAGASEQFF.

The CDR3 DNA reads as TGTGCCACCAGGATTCCCCCCGGGCAGGCCACGAACACCGGGGAGCTGTTTTTT. Protein product: CATRIPPGQATNTGELFF. The J gene is TRBJ2-2, the V gene TRBV24-1, with D unclear. CDR3 length: 18 amino acids. Trimming removed 7 bases at V and 0 bases at J, with 20 bases between. Germline CDR1 KGHDR, CDR2 SFDVKD.

The V call is TRBV20-1, the J call TRBJ1-5, with TRBD1 matching over 9 bases. Germline V gene data show CDR1 as DFQATT and CDR2 as SNEGSKA (reference sequence). This CDR3 is 13 amino acids long. Losses at the gene ends were 3 bases for V and 5 bases for J; bases not matched to a gene: 2. CDR3 residues: CSASTGGDQPQHF. The CDR3 DNA sequence: TGCAGTGCTAGTACAGGGGGCGATCAGCCCCAGCATTTT.

V is TRBV4-2 and J is TRBJ2-2; D possibly corresponds to TRBD1 (5 bases). Germline V gene sequence: CDR1 LGHNA, CDR2 YNFKEQ. The CDR3 extends over 17 amino acids. Trimming pared 4 bases from V and 3 bases from J, leaving 18 bases between. In nucleotides, the CDR3 is TGTGCCAGCAGCCCAGTTGCGCAGGGATCGGACACCGGGGAGCTGTTTTTT. This encodes CASSPVAQGSDTGELFF.

The chain carries TRBV28 and TRBJ1-5, with D perhaps TRBD1 (6 bases). Germline values: CDR1 MDHEN, CDR2 SYDVKM. The germline V and J ends were trimmed by 5 bases and 4 bases, with 18 bases remaining between them. The CDR3 is made up of 16 amino acids. The CDR3 DNA is TGTGCCAGCAGTATTTCCCGGACAGATACTAATCAGCCCCAGCATTTT. Residues: CASSISRTDTNQPQHF.

This clonotype was seen many times. This rearrangement joins TRBV28 to TRBJ2-1; TRBD1 is a possible D gene (6 bases). CDR3 size: 14 residues. Germline V gene data show CDR1 as MDHEN and CDR2 as SYDVKM. V was cut by 5 bases and J by 10 bases, with 18 bases left in between. The CDR3 loop is CASSPDLTGTEQFF. The CDR3 region has the DNA TGTGCCAGCAGTCCCGACCTAACAGGGACCGAGCAGTTCTTC.

The V gene is TRBV2, the J gene TRBJ1-1; 10 bases fit TRBD1. The V segment lost 6 bases and the J segment 5 bases; nucleotides outside the gene matches: 6. CDR1 SNHLY and CDR2 FYNNEI come from the germline V gene. The CDR3 has 14 residues. CDR3 nucleotides: TGTGCCAGCAGAGAGGACAGGGGGGGAACTGAAGCTTTCTTT. Protein product: CASREDRGGTEAFF.

There are a few counts of this clonotype. The chain carries TRBV7-2 and TRBJ2-4, with 12 bases lining up with TRBD2. The CDR3 sequence is 14 residues long. Germline V lookup: CDR1 SGHTA, CDR2 FQGNSA. V lost 8 bases to trimming and J lost 7 bases; unmatched junction nucleotides: 6. CDR3 DNA sequence: TGTGCCAGCGGCCGGCTAGCGGGGGGGAACATTCAGTACTTC. Amino acids: CASGRLAGGNIQYF.

This clonotype was counted a few times. V is TRBV20-1 and J is TRBJ2-1; D gene ambiguous. CDR3 length equals 14 residues. Germline CDR1 DFQATT, CDR2 SNEGSKA (reference sequence). V lost 0 bases and J lost 8, with 14 bases in between. CDR3 sequence (DNA): TGCAGTGCTAGAGATAGCCTCCGCAGATATGAGCAGTTCTTC. Residues: CSARDSLRRYEQFF.

This clonotype was detected a few times. This chain joins TRBV29-1 and TRBJ2-7; D is uncertain. The V end lost 4 bases, the J end lost 5 bases, and 12 bases lay between the germline ends. CDR1 is SQVTM and CDR2 is ANQGSEA in the germline V gene. This CDR3 contains 12 residues. This CDR3 reads CSVGSNMDEQYF. The CDR3 nucleotides read TGCAGCGTTGGCAGCAACATGGACGAGCAGTACTTC.

The chain couples TRBV7-3 to TRBJ2-3, with D possibly being TRBD1 or TRBD2 (5 bases each). The CDR3 runs 11 residues. The germline CDR1 and CDR2 sequences are SGHTA and FQGTGA. V gave up 8 bases and J gave up 6 bases, with 9 bases separating them. DNA for the CDR3: TGTGCCAGCGGGGACGTGGATACGCAGTATTTT. It translates to CASGDVDTQYF.

In its sample, this clonotype was seen a few times. The chain's CDR3 is CASSLVASGSSYNEQFF. CDR3 DNA: TGCGCCAGCAGCTTGGTGGCTAGCGGCTCTTCCTACAATGAGCAGTTCTTC. The J gene is TRBJ2-1, the V gene TRBV5-1, with TRBD2 identical over 7 bases. This CDR3 contains 17 residues. Germline V CDR1 and CDR2: SGHRS, YFSETQ. The V segment lost 0 bases and the J segment 1 base; nucleotides outside the gene matches: 7.

V and J are TRBV5-5 and TRBJ1-1; D may be TRBD1 (6 bases). V lost 4 bases and J lost 0, with 16 bases in between. CDR3 length equals 16 residues. Germline CDR1 SGHKS, CDR2 YYEKEE (reference sequence). CDR3 sequence reads: CASSLLGGRMNTEAFF. The CDR3 coding sequence is TGTGCCAGCAGCCTCTTGGGGGGCCGGATGAACACTGAAGCTTTCTTT.

The CDR3, as DNA: TGTGCCAGCAGCCAATCATCTCAGGGGACCCAGTACTTC. Protein product: CASSQSSQGTQYF. The chain links TRBV16 to TRBJ2-5; tentative D call: TRBD1 (5 bases). CDR3 length: 13 residues. Germline CDR1 reads KGHSY; CDR2 reads FQNENV. V lost 0 bases and J lost 7, with 9 bases in between.

The chain recombines TRBV7-9 with TRBJ2-2; tentative D call: TRBD2 (5 bases). CDR1 and CDR2 from the germline V gene are SEHNR and FQNEAQ (reference sequence). The CDR3 loop spans 12 amino acids. Trimming left V 11 bases short and J 4 bases short, with 11 bases between. CDR3 protein: CAGHRGTGELFF. CDR3 DNA: TGTGCCGGCCATCGGGGCACCGGGGAGCTGTTTTTT.

The table lists this clonotype with a few counts. The genes are TRBV3-1 and TRBJ2-3; 12 nucleotides align to TRBD2. Trimming took 2 bases from V and 4 from J; bases not matched to a gene: 4. This CDR3 is 16 amino acids long. Looked up from germline, CDR1 is LGHDT and CDR2 is YNNKEL (reference sequence). CDR3 sequence (DNA): TGTGCCAGCAGCCAACCTAGCGGGGGGGTGTCAGATACGCAGTATTTT. This sequence encodes CASSQPSGGVSDTQYF.

The chain carries TRBV12-3 or TRBV12-4 and TRBJ2-2, with 9 bases matching TRBD2. V gave up 5 bases and J gave up 6 bases; unmatched junction bases: 13. The CDR3 is 17 amino acids. The CDR3 protein is CASSTRASGTFPGELFF. CDR3 coding DNA: TGTGCCAGCAGTACGAGGGCTAGCGGGACGTTTCCCGGGGAGCTGTTTTTT.

The V call is TRBV3-1, the J call TRBJ2-3; 7 bases match TRBD1. Per the germline V gene, CDR1 is LGHDT and CDR2 is YNNKEL (reference sequence). The CDR3 totals 16 residues. The trim removed 4 bases at V and 2 bases at J, leaving 9 bases unmatched. The CDR3 here is CASSPTTGVLTDTQYF. CDR3 DNA: TGTGCCAGCAGCCCGACCACAGGGGTCCTCACAGATACGCAGTATTTT.

The chain couples TRBV28 to TRBJ2-7, with D tentatively TRBD1 (5 bases). V lost 7 bases and J lost 0, with 16 bases in between. Germline lookup yields CDR1 MDHEN and CDR2 SYDVKM. This CDR3 spans 15 amino acids. The CDR3 DNA is TGTGCCAGCAAAACGACAGAAATAAGCTCCTACGAGCAGTACTTC. It is translated as CASKTTEISSYEQYF.

This clonotype was counted a few times. The J gene is TRBJ1-5, the V gene TRBV7-9; TRBD1 aligns across 9 bases. Losses at the gene ends were 1 base for V and 7 bases for J; bases not matched to a gene: 5. Germline values: CDR1 SEHNR, CDR2 FQNEAQ (reference sequence). The CDR3 is 15 amino acids. The CDR3 loop reads CASSLDGQGRQPQHF. The CDR3 DNA sequence: TGTGCCAGCAGCTTAGACGGACAGGGGCGACAGCCCCAGCATTTT.

This chain uses TRBV12-3 or TRBV12-4 with TRBJ2-3; D perhaps matches TRBD2 (6 bases). The V end lost 5 bases, the J end lost 6 bases, and 15 bases lay between the germline ends. The CDR3 loop spans 14 amino acids. CDR3: CASSRGFPGDTQYF. CDR3 in DNA: TGTGCCAGCAGTCGGGGGTTCCCCGGGGATACGCAGTATTTT.

This clonotype was seen at least ten times. V and J are TRBV6-1 and TRBJ2-2; 10 positions agree with TRBD2. This CDR3 is built from 15 residues. Germline lookup yields CDR1 MNHNS and CDR2 SASEGT. J lost 5 bases, V lost 7 bases, and 7 bases had no gene match. CDR3: CASNDRSGRTGELFF. The CDR3 DNA follows: TGTGCCAGCAATGACCGTAGCGGGAGGACCGGGGAGCTGTTTTTT.